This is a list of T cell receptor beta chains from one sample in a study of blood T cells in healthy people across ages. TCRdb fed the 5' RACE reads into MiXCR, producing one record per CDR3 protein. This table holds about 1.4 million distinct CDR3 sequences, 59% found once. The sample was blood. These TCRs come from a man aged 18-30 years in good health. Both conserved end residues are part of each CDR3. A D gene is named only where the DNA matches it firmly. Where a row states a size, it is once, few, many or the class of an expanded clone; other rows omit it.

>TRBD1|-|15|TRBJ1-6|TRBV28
CASSLVEGGNSPLHF
TGTGCCAGCAGCTTGGTGGAAGGGGGCAATTCACCCCTCCACTTT
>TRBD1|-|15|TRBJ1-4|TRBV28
CASRFSGQGYEKLFF
TGTGCCAGCAGATTCAGCGGACAGGGATATGAAAAACTGTTTTTT
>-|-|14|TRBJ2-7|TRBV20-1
CSARYASAPYEQYF
TGCAGTGCTAGATACGCTAGCGCGCCCTACGAGCAGTACTTC
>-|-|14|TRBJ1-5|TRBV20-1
CSARNHGLGQPQHF
TGCAGTGCTAGGAATCACGGACTGGGACAGCCCCAGCATTTT
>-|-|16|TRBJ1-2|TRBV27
CASSLRAAGSNYGYTF
TGTGCCAGCAGTTTAAGGGCAGCCGGATCTAACTATGGCTACACCTTC
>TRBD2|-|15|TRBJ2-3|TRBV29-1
CSADAIAGAMNTQYF
TGCAGCGCGGACGCCATAGCGGGGGCAATGAATACGCAGTATTTT
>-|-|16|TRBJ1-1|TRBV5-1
CASSLAPGRENTEAFF
TGCGCCAGCAGCTTGGCCCCTGGCAGGGAGAACACTGAAGCTTTCTTT
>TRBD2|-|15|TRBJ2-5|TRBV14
CASGPLAGGTETQYF
TGTGCCAGCGGACCACTAGCGGGGGGAACAGAGACCCAGTACTTC
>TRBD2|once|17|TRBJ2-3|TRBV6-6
CASMGTDRLAGVYTQYF
TGTGCCAGCATGGGGACGGACCGTCTAGCGGGAGTATATACGCAGTATTTT
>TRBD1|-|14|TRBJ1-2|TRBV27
CASSETGAAQGYTF
TGTGCCAGCAGTGAGACAGGGGCTGCTCAGGGCTACACCTTC
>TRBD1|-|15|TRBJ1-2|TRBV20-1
CSARDAGTGDYGYTF
TGCAGTGCTAGAGACGCCGGGACAGGGGACTATGGCTACACCTTC
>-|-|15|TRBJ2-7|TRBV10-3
CAISDQGKVAYEQYF
TGTGCCATCAGTGATCAGGGCAAAGTAGCCTACGAGCAGTACTTC
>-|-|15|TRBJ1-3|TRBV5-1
CASSLEGTSGNTIYF
TGCGCCAGCAGCTTGGAGGGAACCTCTGGAAACACCATATATTTT
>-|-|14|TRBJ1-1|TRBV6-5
CASSPGGSNTEAFF
TGTGCCAGCAGCCCCGGGGGGTCGAACACTGAAGCTTTCTTT
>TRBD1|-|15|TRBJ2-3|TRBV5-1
CASSWDRGATDTQYF
TGCGCCAGCAGCTGGGACAGGGGGGCAACAGATACGCAGTATTTT
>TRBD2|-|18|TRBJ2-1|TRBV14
CASSQLGTRITTNNEQFF
TGTGCCAGCAGCCAACTGGGGACTAGGATAACTACCAACAATGAGCAGTTCTTC
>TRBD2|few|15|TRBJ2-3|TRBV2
CASSGLAGLTDTQYF
TGTGCCAGCAGCGGACTAGCGGGTCTCACAGATACGCAGTATTTT
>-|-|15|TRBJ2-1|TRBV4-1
CASSQGQGRGYEQFF
TGCGCCAGCAGCCAAGGCCAGGGGAGGGGCTATGAGCAGTTCTTC
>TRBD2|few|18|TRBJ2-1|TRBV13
CASSLGIERGGLYNEQFF
TGTGCCAGCAGCTTAGGGATCGAGCGGGGGGGCCTTTACAATGAGCAGTTCTTC
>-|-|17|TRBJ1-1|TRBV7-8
CASSFPGRGALNTEAFF
TGTGCCAGCAGCTTCCCAGGGAGGGGGGCATTGAACACTGAAGCTTTCTTT
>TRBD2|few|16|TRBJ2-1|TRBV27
CASSSRTSGPYNEQFF
TGTGCCAGCAGTTCGAGGACTAGCGGGCCCTACAATGAGCAGTTCTTC
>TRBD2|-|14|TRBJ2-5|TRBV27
CASSLRTRRETQYF
TGTGCCAGCAGCCTTCGGACTAGGAGGGAGACCCAGTACTTC
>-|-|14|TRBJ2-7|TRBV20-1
CSARDDLPTYEQYF
TGCAGTGCTAGAGACGACTTACCAACCTACGAGCAGTACTTC
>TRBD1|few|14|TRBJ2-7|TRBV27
CASSLGQGLLEQYF
TGTGCCAGCAGTTTGGGACAGGGGCTACTCGAGCAGTACTTC
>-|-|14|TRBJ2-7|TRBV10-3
CAIRSEVSSYEQYF
TGTGCCATCAGGTCGGAGGTCTCCTCCTACGAGCAGTACTTC